What follows are 21 T cell receptor beta chains derived from one specimen sequenced in a study of cytomegalovirus exposure and HLA in healthy donors. The primer mix had 60 Vbeta and 13 Jbeta primers. Generated by immunoSEQ multiplex PCR, the TCRdb table keeps only in-frame clones and is missing some. This repertoire shows fewer than 200,000 clones, about four fifths found once; its top ten account for 4.9%. Input material: PBMCs. The receptors stem from a woman younger than 30 in good health and CMV-seropositive.

The chain is built from TRBV7-2 and TRBJ1-2; 9 nucleotides align to TRBD1. The germline V gene has CDR1 SGHTA and CDR2 FQGNSA. V gave up 5 bases and J gave up 7 bases; unmatched junction bases: 17. This CDR3 spans 17 amino acids. The CDR3 nucleotides read TGTGCCAGCAGCCCGGGGGGGACAGGGTTGAGTATAGGTGGCTACACCTTC. Its protein product is CASSPGGTGLSIGGYTF.

This clone was detected once. This sequence joins TRBV6-5 and TRBJ1-4; the match to TRBD1 covers 9 bases. This CDR3 contains 15 residues. Germline V lookup: CDR1 MNHEY, CDR2 SVGAGI. With 6 bases clipped from V and 6 bases from J, the junction kept 8 bases outside the gene matches. CDR3 nucleotides: TGTGCCAGCAGGCCAACAGGGGGCGTCGATGAAAAACTGTTTTTT. Translation gives CASRPTGGVDEKLFF.

The chain uses TRBV5-1 and TRBJ2-2, with TRBD2 matching over 7 bases. Germline trimming cut 4 bases from V and 2 bases from J; bases unmatched to any gene: 8. CDR1 and CDR2 from the germline V gene are SGHRS and YFSETQ. The CDR3 extends over 16 amino acids. The CDR3 is CASSPDGGENTGELFF. The CDR3 bases are TGCGCCAGCAGCCCCGATGGGGGGGAAAACACCGGGGAGCTGTTTTTT.

The V call is TRBV19, the J call TRBJ2-1; D perhaps matches TRBD1 (6 bases). Germline CDR1 and CDR2: LNHDA and SQIVND (reference sequence). V was shortened by 7 bases and J by 0 bases, with 16 bases between the two germline ends. CDR3 size: 16 residues. The CDR3, as DNA: TGTGCCAGTACCCCGGGCGGACAGAGCTCCTACAATGAGCAGTTCTTC. It is translated as CASTPGGQSSYNEQFF.

This clone was picked up one time. The CDR3 DNA reads TGCGCCAGCAGCTACAGGGTTGATGAGCAGTTCTTC. This gives the protein CASSYRVDEQFF. The rearrangement uses TRBV5-1 and TRBJ2-1; weak D call: TRBD1 (6 bases). Germline V gene data show CDR1 as SGHRS and CDR2 as YFSETQ. This CDR3 is 12 amino acids long. V shed 3 bases and J shed 8 bases, with 9 bases lying between them.

The chain has TRBV7-8 and TRBJ2-7; D possibly corresponds to TRBD2 (6 bases). Trimming cost V 0 bases and J 3 bases, with 24 bases left between them. Per the germline V gene, CDR1 is SGHVS and CDR2 is FQNEAQ. The CDR3 consists of 19 residues. The CDR3 here is CASSLAGGDLATDYYEQYF. The CDR3 DNA reads as TGTGCCAGCAGCTTAGCGGGCGGGGACCTCGCCACGGACTACTACGAGCAGTACTTC.

V is TRBV19 and J is TRBJ2-2; 10 bases are a match to TRBD2. This CDR3 has 16 residues. CDR1 is LNHDA and CDR2 is SQIVND in the germline V gene (reference sequence). The junction had 10 bases not matched to a gene; V was cut back by 5 bases and J by 7 bases. The CDR3 coding sequence is TGTGCCAGTAGTCCATACGGGACTAGCGCGGACGGGGAGCTGTTTTTT. Translating it yields CASSPYGTSADGELFF. The full variable domain, completed using reference TRBV19 and TRBJ2-2, is DGGITQSPKYLFRKEGQNVTLSCEQNLNHDAMYWYRQDPGQGLRLIYYSQIVNDFQKGDIAEGYSVSREKKESFPLTVTSAQKNPTAFYLCASSPYGTSADGELFFGEGSRLTVL.

This clone came up once. This chain uses TRBV5-1 with TRBJ2-7, with TRBD1 matching over 7 bases. The CDR3 loop spans 16 amino acids. Germline CDR1 is SGHRS and CDR2 is YFSETQ. The V segment lost 0 bases and the J segment 3 bases; nucleotides outside the gene matches: 9. The CDR3 DNA is TGCGCCAGCAGCTTGGGATGGGACAGAAAACACTACGAGCAGTACTTC. It specifies CASSLGWDRKHYEQYF.

Worth noting for this clone: The junction shows a germline mismatch at one end, possibly a read error. The chain joins TRBV7-7 to TRBJ2-3, with 9 bases identical to TRBD2. This CDR3 comprises 15 residues. Germline V gene sequence: CDR1 SSHAT, CDR2 FNYEAQ (reference sequence). The CDR3 region is CASSLLAGGTDTQYF. As DNA, the CDR3 is TGTGCTAGCAGCTTGTTAGCGGGGGGCACAGATACGCAGTATTTT.

In this sample, this clone turned up a few times. This chain connects TRBV28 to TRBJ1-4; no reliable D call. CDR3 length equals 17 residues. Germline values: CDR1 MDHEN, CDR2 SYDVKM. Trimming cost V 2 bases and J 1 base, with 14 bases left between them. The CDR3 DNA reads as TGTGCCAGCAGTTTAGGCGACACCGCGGGAACTAATGAAAAACTGTTTTTT. Protein: CASSLGDTAGTNEKLFF.

The chain uses TRBV5-1 and TRBJ2-1; D remains ambiguous. The CDR3 totals 11 residues. Germline-derived CDR1 and CDR2 are SGHRS and YFSETQ. V was clipped by 4 bases and J by 10 bases, with 9 bases between them. CDR3 residues: CASSEAAEQFF. DNA of the CDR3: TGCGCCAGCAGCGAGGCGGCCGAGCAGTTCTTC.

This chain links TRBV2 with TRBJ2-7, with 10 bases identical to TRBD1. Germline V lookup: CDR1 SNHLY, CDR2 FYNNEI. Unmatched junction bases numbered 12, after V lost 6 bases and J lost 4 bases. This CDR3 is 16 amino acids long. The CDR3 protein is CASRTTGGAQVYEQYF. As DNA, the CDR3 is TGTGCCAGCAGGACGACAGGGGGCGCCCAGGTTTACGAGCAGTACTTC.

The V gene is TRBV10-3, the J gene TRBJ1-6; D unclear. The germline V and J ends were trimmed by 3 bases and 4 bases, with 7 bases remaining between them. The CDR3 is made up of 14 amino acids. The germline CDR1 and CDR2 sequences are ENHRY and SYGVKD. CDR3 sequence (DNA): TGTGCCATCAGTGATGGGAGGTATAATTCACCCCTCCACTTT. This codes for CAISDGRYNSPLHF.

The chain employs TRBV29-1 and TRBJ1-3, with D possibly TRBD1 on 6 matching bases. Germline assignment: CDR1 SQVTM and CDR2 ANQGSEA. The CDR3 covers 14 residues. Trimming took off 6 bases at V and 2 bases at J, with 14 bases between the two ends. DNA for the CDR3: TGCAGCGTCGACATATCAGGGGCTGGAAACACCATATATTTT. Protein sequence: CSVDISGAGNTIYF.

Worth noting for this clone: Different DNA sequences within this sample yield the same CDR3. This sequence joins TRBV10-3 and TRBJ2-5; possible D gene TRBD1, 5 bases. Germline loops: CDR1 ENHRY, CDR2 SYGVKD. Trimming removed 6 bases at V and 5 bases at J, with 7 bases between. The CDR3 totals 11 residues. The CDR3 loop is CAIRGAETQYF. The DNA of the CDR3 is TGTGCCATCAGAGGGGCCGAGACCCAGTACTTC.

This rearrangement joins TRBV5-1 to TRBJ2-2; D unresolved. Germline values: CDR1 SGHRS, CDR2 YFSETQ. This CDR3 is built from 15 residues. Trimming removed 4 bases from V and 7 bases from J, with 17 bases in between. The CDR3, as DNA: TGCGCCAGCAGCCAATCAACCTCACATGGCGGGGAGCTGTTTTTT. Residues: CASSQSTSHGGELFF.

About this clone itself: The germline gene is not matched at one end of the junction; a read error may be the cause. The rearrangement links TRBV7-7 to TRBJ2-5; 13 bases fit TRBD2. Germline V gene lookup returns CDR1 SSHAT and CDR2 FNYEAQ (reference sequence). The length of the CDR3 is 17 residues. For the CDR3, the DNA is TGTGCTAGCAGCTTAGGATTGGGGACTAGCGGGGCAGAGACCCAGTACTTC. This translates into CASSLGLGTSGAETQYF. The entire variable domain, with the rest obtained from reference TRBV7-7 and TRBJ2-5, is as follows: GAGVSQSPRYKVTKRGQDVTLRCDPISSHATLYWYQQALGQGPEFLTYFNYEAQPDKSGLPSDRFSAERPEGSISTLTIQRTEQRDSAMYRCASSLGLGTSGAETQYFGPGTRLLVL.

The V and J genes are TRBV6-5 and TRBJ2-3; TRBD1 matches at 7 bases. This CDR3 contains 14 residues. The germline CDR1 and CDR2 sequences are MNHEY and SVGAGI. Trimming at V came to 6 bases and at J to 3 bases, leaving 6 bases not matched to a gene. The CDR3 nucleotides are TGTGCCAGCAGACGACAGGGTGCTACAGATACGCAGTATTTT. As protein: CASRRQGATDTQYF.

CDR3 residues: CASSQQGADYGYTF. The CDR3 DNA reads as TGTGCCAGCAGCCAGCAGGGCGCCGACTATGGCTACACCTTC. This sequence joins TRBV9 and TRBJ1-2; tentatively, D is TRBD1 (5 bases). V was clipped by 4 bases and J by 3 bases, with 13 bases between them. Germline V lookup: CDR1 SGDLS, CDR2 YYNGEE. CDR3 length equals 14 residues.

This clone was counted between two and nine times. This chain uses TRBV7-2 with TRBJ1-5; 7 nucleotides agree with TRBD1. The junction had 9 bases not matched to a gene; V was cut back by 2 bases and J by 2 bases. CDR1 is SGHTA and CDR2 is FQGNSA in the germline V gene. There are 17 residues in the CDR3. The CDR3 DNA reads as TGTGCCAGCAGCTTAATTGGAGGGGGCGCGGGCAATCAGCCCCAGCATTTT. Translated: CASSLIGGGAGNQPQHF.

This clone was counted once. The chain combines TRBV9 with TRBJ2-2; D is possibly TRBD2 (5 bases). CDR3 length: 15 residues. Germline V gene data show CDR1 as SGDLS and CDR2 as YYNGEE. V dropped 3 bases and J dropped 3 bases, with 12 bases sitting between them. The CDR3 reads CASSGLSTDTGELFF. The CDR3 bases are TGTGCCAGCAGCGGACTAAGCACAGACACCGGGGAGCTGTTTTTT.